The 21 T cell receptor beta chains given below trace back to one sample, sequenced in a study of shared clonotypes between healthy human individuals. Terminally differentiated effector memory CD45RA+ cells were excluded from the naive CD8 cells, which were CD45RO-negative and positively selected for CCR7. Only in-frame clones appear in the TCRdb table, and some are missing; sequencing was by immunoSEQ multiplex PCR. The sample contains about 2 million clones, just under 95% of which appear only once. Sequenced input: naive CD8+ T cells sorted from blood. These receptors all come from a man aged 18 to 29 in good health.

CDR3 in DNA: TGTGCCAGCAGTTATGGGACAGGCATGGAGACCCAGTACTTC. The encoded protein is CASSYGTGMETQYF. The chain joins TRBV6-5 to TRBJ2-5; 8 nucleotides align to TRBD1. The CDR3 spans 14 residues. Trimming removed 3 bases from V and 5 bases from J; junction bases left unmatched: 5. In germline, CDR1 is MNHEY, CDR2 SVGAGI.

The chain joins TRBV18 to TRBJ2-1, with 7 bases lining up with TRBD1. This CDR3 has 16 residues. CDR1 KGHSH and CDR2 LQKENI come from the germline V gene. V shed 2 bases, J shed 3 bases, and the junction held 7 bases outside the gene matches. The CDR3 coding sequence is TGTGCCAGCTCACCAGCCGACAGGGTAGACTACAATGAGCAGTTCTTC. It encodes CASSPADRVDYNEQFF.

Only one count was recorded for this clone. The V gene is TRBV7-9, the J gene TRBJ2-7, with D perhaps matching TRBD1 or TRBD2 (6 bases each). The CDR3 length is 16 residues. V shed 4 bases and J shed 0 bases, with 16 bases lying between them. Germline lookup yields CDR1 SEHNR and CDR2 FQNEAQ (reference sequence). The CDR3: CASSSPWGAASYEQYF. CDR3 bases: TGTGCCAGCAGCTCGCCCTGGGGGGCGGCCTCCTACGAGCAGTACTTC. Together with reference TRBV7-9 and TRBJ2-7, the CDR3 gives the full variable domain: DTGVSQNPRHKITKRGQNVTFRCDPISEHNRLYWYRQTLGQGPEFLTYFQNEAQLEKSRLLSDRFSAERPKGSFSTLEIQRTEQGDSAMYLCASSSPWGAASYEQYFGPGTRLTVT.

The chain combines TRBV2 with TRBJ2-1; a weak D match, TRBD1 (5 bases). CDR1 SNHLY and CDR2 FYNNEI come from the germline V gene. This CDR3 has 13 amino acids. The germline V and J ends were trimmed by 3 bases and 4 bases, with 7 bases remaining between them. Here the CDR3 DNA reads TGTGCCAGCAGTGATGGGGCGTACAATGAGCAGTTCTTC. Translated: CASSDGAYNEQFF.

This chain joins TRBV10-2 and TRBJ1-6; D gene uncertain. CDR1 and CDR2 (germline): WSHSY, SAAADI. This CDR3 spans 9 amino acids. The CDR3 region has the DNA TGCGGGGCCGGGACACCCCTCCACTTT. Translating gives CGAGTPLHF.

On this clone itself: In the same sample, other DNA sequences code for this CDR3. The CDR3 DNA sequence: TGTGCCAGCTCCTTGGGGCAGGGGGCCTCCTACGAGCAGTACTTC. Protein sequence: CASSLGQGASYEQYF. V and J are TRBV9 and TRBJ2-7, with 8 bases aligning to TRBD1. The CDR3 sequence is 15 residues long. The V gene end was trimmed by 7 bases and the J gene end by 0 bases; junction bases not matched to a gene: 9. Germline-derived CDR1 and CDR2 are SGDLS and YYNGEE.

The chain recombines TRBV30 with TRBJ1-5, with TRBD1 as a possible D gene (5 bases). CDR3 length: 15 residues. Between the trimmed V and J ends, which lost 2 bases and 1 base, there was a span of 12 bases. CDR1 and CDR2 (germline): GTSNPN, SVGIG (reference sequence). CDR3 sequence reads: CAWSQYRLSNQPQHF. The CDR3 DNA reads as TGTGCCTGGAGTCAGTACAGGCTGAGCAATCAGCCCCAGCATTTT. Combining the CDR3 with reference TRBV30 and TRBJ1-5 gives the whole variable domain SQTIHQWPATLVQPVGSPLSLECTVEGTSNPNLYWYRQAAGRGLQLLFYSVGIGQISSEVPQNLSASRPQDRQFILSSKKLLLSDSGFYLCAWSQYRLSNQPQHFGDGTRLSIL.

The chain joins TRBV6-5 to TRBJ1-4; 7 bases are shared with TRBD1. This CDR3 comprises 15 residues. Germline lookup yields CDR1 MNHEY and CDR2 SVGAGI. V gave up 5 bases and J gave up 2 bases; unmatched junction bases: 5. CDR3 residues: CASSLQGGTNEKLFF. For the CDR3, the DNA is TGTGCCAGCAGTCTCCAGGGGGGCACTAATGAAAAACTGTTTTTT.

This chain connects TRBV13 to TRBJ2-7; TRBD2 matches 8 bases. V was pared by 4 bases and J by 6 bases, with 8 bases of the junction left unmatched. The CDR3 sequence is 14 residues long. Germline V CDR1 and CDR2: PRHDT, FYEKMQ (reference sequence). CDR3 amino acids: CASSSRGGIGEQYF. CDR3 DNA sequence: TGTGCCAGCAGCTCCCGCGGGGGGATCGGCGAGCAGTACTTC.

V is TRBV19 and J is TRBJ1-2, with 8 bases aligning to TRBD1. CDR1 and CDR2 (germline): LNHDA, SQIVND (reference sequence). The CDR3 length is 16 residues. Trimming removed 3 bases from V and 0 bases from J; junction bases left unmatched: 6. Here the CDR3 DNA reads TGTGCCAGTAGTATGTCAGGGGGCACATCTAACTATGGCTACACCTTC. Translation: CASSMSGGTSNYGYTF.

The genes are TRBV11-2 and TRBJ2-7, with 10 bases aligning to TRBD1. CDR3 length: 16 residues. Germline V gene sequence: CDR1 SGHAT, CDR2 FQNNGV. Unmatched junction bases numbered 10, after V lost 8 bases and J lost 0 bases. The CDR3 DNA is TGTGCCAGCCCGGGAGCGGGACAGGGGTTCTCCTACGAGCAGTACTTC. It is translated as CASPGAGQGFSYEQYF. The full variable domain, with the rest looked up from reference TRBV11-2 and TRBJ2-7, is EAGVAQSPRYKIIEKRQSVAFWCNPISGHATLYWYQQILGQGPKLLIQFQNNGVVDDSQLPKDRFSAERLKGVDSTLKIQPAKLEDSAVYLCASPGAGQGFSYEQYFGPGTRLTVT.

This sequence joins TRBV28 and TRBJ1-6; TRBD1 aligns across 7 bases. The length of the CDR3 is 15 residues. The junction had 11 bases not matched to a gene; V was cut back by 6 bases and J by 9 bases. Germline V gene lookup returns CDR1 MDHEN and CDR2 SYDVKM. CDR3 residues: CASSPVGTVSSPLHF. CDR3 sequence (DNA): TGTGCCAGCAGCCCCGTGGGGACAGTATCTTCACCCCTCCACTTT.

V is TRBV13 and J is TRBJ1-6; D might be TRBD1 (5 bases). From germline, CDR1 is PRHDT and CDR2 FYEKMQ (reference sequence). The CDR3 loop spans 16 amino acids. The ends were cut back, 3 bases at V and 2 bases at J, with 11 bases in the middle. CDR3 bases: TGTGCCAGCAGCTTCGCGGGGGGAACCTATAATTCACCCCTCCACTTT. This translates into CASSFAGGTYNSPLHF. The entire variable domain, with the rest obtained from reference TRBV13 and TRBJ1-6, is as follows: AAGVIQSPRHLIKEKRETATLKCYPIPRHDTVYWYQQGPGQDPQFLISFYEKMQSDKGSIPDRFSAQQFSDYHSELNMSSLELGDSALYFCASSFAGGTYNSPLHFGNGTRLTVT.

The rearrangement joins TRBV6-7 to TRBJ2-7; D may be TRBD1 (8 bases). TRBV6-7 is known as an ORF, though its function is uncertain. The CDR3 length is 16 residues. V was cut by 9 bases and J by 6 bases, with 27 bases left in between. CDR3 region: CARGGGHQGAHTEQYF. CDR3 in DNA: TGTGCCAGGGGAGGGGGCCACCAGGGGGCTCATACCGAGCAGTACTTC.

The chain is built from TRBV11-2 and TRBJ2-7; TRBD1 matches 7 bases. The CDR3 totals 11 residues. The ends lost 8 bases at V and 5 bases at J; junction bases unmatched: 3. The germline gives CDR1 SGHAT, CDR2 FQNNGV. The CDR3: CASRQGNEQYF. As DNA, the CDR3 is TGTGCCAGCCGACAGGGAAACGAGCAGTACTTC. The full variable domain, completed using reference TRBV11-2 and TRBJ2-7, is EAGVAQSPRYKIIEKRQSVAFWCNPISGHATLYWYQQILGQGPKLLIQFQNNGVVDDSQLPKDRFSAERLKGVDSTLKIQPAKLEDSAVYLCASRQGNEQYFGPGTRLTVT.

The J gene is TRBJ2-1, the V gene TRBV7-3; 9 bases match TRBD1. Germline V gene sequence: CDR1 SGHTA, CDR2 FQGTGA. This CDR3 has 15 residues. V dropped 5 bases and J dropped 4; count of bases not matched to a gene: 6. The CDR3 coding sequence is TGTGCCAGCAGCGTACAGGGGGCGGTATACAATGAGCAGTTCTTC. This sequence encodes CASSVQGAVYNEQFF.

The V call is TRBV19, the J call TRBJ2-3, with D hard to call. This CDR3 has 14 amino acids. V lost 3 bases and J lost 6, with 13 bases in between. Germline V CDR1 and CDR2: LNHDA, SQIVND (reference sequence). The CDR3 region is CASSIERVRDTQYF. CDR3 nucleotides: TGTGCCAGTAGTATTGAAAGGGTTCGGGATACGCAGTATTTT.

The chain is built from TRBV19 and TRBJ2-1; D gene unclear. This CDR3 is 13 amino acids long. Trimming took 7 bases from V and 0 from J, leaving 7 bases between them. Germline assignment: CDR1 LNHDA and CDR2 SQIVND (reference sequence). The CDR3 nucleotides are TGTGCCAGTATGAATCCCTCCTACAATGAGCAGTTCTTC. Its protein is CASMNPSYNEQFF.

The CDR3 protein is CASSQVRETSNEQFF. Written as DNA, the CDR3 is TGCGCCAGCAGCCAAGTTCGGGAAACTAGCAATGAGCAGTTCTTC. This chain links TRBV4-3 with TRBJ2-1, with a weak D call TRBD2 (5 bases). Germline V gene lookup returns CDR1 LGHNA and CDR2 YSLEER. The CDR3 sequence is 15 residues long. The V gene lost 1 base and the J gene lost 6 bases, with 13 bases spanning the gap.

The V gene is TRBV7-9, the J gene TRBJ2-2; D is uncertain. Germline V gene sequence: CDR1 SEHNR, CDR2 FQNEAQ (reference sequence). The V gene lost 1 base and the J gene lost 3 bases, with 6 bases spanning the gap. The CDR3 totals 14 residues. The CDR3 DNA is TGTGCCAGCAGCTTAGATTTTGACACCGGGGAGCTGTTTTTT. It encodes CASSLDFDTGELFF.

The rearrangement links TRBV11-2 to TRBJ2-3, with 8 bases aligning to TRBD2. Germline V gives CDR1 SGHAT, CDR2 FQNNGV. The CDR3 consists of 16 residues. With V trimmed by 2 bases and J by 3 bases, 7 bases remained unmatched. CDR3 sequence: CASSLLTGGLTDTQYF. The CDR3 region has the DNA TGTGCCAGCAGCTTATTGACGGGGGGGCTAACAGATACGCAGTATTTT.